This TCR beta chain was recorded in a study of graft-versus-host responses after intestinal transplantation. At the level of the study: Recipients had transplants, and these were multivisceral, liver-intestinal, or isolated intestinal. Each patient got anti-thymocyte globulin induction, then tacrolimus and steroids for around three years. Study-level points and caveats: Analysis identified GvH clones in recipient marrow, with some appearing first in ileum or blood. Circulating GvH clones peaking coincided with falling HvG clones soon after transplant.

The germline V gene encodes CDR1 SGDLS and CDR2 YYNGEE. This CDR3 comprises 16 residues. Trimming took 0 bases from V and 5 from J, leaving 17 bases between them. To note about this clone: The target antigen is unknown.

Sequencing was performed with immunoSEQ multiplex PCR; in TCRdb, only in-frame clones are kept and a portion is missing. The repertoire holds more than 85,000 clones, with about 93% as singletons. The specimen was unstimulated CD8+ T cells sorted from spleen or lymph node cells, collected before intestinal transplant. J is TRBJ2-5 and V is TRBV9, with D possibly matching TRBD2 (5 bases). The clonotype comes from a human donor who received an intestinal transplant. The CDR3, as DNA: TGTGCCAGCAGCGTAGCGGAAGCAGGCGGGCAGGAGACCCAGTACTTC. Its protein is CASSVAEAGGQETQYF. The variable domain in full, with the rest retrieved from reference TRBV9 and TRBJ2-5, is DSGVTQTPKHLITATGQRVTLRCSPRSGDLSVYWYQQSLDQGLQFLIQYYNGEERAKGNILERFSAQQFPDLHSELNLSSLELGDSALYFCASSVAEAGGQETQYFGPGTRLLVL.